The source of this T cell receptor beta chain is a study of blood T cell repertoires in COVID-19. Across the whole study: The United States, Italy and Spain supplied acute and convalescent COVID-19 samples. From T cells, B-cell-depleted T cells, or PBMCs came the material, which was cDNA or gDNA.

V was clipped by 3 bases and J by 6 bases, with 14 bases between them. CDR3 length: 14 residues. The germline V gene encodes CDR1 PRHDT and CDR2 FYEKMQ (reference sequence). Original processing methods: Amplification of reference gene primers provided the estimated nucleated cell counts. Profiling relied on immunoSEQ multiplex PCR, and the TCRdb table lists in-frame clones only, not all of them. V, J and clone size were drawn from that table, and D and trimming were deduced from the DNA. The sample includes about 350,000 clones, more than 70% of them seen just once. Followed over time, Seattle patients had been enrolled while infection was active.

The receptor was isolated from a woman in her fifties or sixties with COVID-19, enrolled during active disease. Sequenced: peripheral blood. V is TRBV13 and J is TRBJ1-1; unclear D gene. The CDR3 nucleotides read TGTGCCAGCAGCTTCCCGGGAGGTGCCCCTGAAGCTTTCTTT. This sequence encodes CASSFPGGAPEAFF.